The sequence of this T cell receptor (beta chain) was determined in a study of cytomegalovirus exposure and HLA in healthy donors. Study-level information: Early release data held about 92 million unique TCRs from HLA-typed donors. Most genotyped donors, 75% to 85% of 350 to 500, had Caucasian-associated genetic ancestry.

Notes on the study in general: DRB1 showed the most TCR associations and HLA-C the fewest in a later analysis, as rates varied by HLA locus.

PCR used 60 Vbeta primers and 13 Jbeta primers. Using immunoSEQ multiplex PCR, the repertoire was profiled, and TCRdb retains in-frame clones only, with some absent. The sample has about 120,000 clones, about 80% seen once. Points on this clone: Antigen: not known.

Germline V lookup: CDR1 SGDLS, CDR2 YYNGEE. This CDR3 comprises 14 residues. Trimming removed 4 bases from V and 3 bases from J; junction bases left unmatched: 4. Healthy bone marrow donors supplied every sample. Sequenced input: PBMCs. V is TRBV9 and J is TRBJ1-5, with 7 positions matching TRBD1. This clonotype originated in a man in his fifties in good health and CMV-seropositive. CDR3 DNA: TGTGCCAGCAGCTCTACAGGGGCCAATCAGCCCCAGCATTTT. It specifies CASSSTGANQPQHF.